The 32 T cell receptor beta chains presented below share a single source sample, sequenced in a study of control samples from healthy donors and cancer patients. Sequencing was performed with immunoSEQ multiplex PCR; in TCRdb, only in-frame clones are kept and a portion is missing. The table has roughly 94,000 clones, approximately 84% seen once. The sequenced material came from PBMCs. All receptors come from a man aged 65 to 85 with lung cancer.

CDR3 nucleotide sequence: TGTGCCAGCAGCCATAAAAGGCTACTTGAGACCCAGTACTTC. This gives the protein CASSHKRLLETQYF. The chain employs TRBV3-1 (or the pseudogene TRBV3-2) and TRBJ2-5; D ambiguous. Deletions cut 3 bases from V and 5 bases from J, with 13 bases between. There are 14 residues in the CDR3. The germline gives CDR1 LGHDT, CDR2 YNNKEL (reference sequence).

This chain links TRBV20-1 with TRBJ1-2, with D possibly matching TRBD1 (5 bases). V gave up 2 bases and J gave up 8 bases, with 9 bases separating them. Germline values: CDR1 DFQATT, CDR2 SNEGSKA (reference sequence). CDR3 size: 11 residues. CDR3 sequence (DNA): TGCAGTGCTAGACAGGGCCTGGGCTACACCTTC. Its protein product is CSARQGLGYTF.

CDR3 nucleotide sequence: TGTGCCAGCTCACCCGATAGGGGACAGCGGAGGCCCCTCCACTTT. Translating it yields CASSPDRGQRRPLHF. The chain links TRBV18 to TRBJ1-6; 7 bases agree with TRBD1. V lost 3 bases to trimming and J lost 13 bases; unmatched junction nucleotides: 12. CDR1 is KGHSH and CDR2 is LQKENI in the germline V gene. CDR3 size: 15 residues.

This sequence joins TRBV30 and TRBJ1-1; possible D gene TRBD1, 5 bases. CDR1 and CDR2 (germline): GTSNPN, SVGIG (reference sequence). V lost 0 bases and J 5 bases, leaving 13 bases between the germline ends. The CDR3 has 14 amino acids. CDR3: CAWSVRGIRTEAFF. The CDR3 DNA reads TGTGCCTGGAGTGTACGGGGGATTAGGACTGAAGCTTTCTTT.

The chain couples TRBV6-5 to TRBJ2-2; possibly TRBD1 for D (8 bases). The CDR3 loop spans 15 amino acids. The V end lost 10 bases, the J end lost 3 bases, and 18 bases lay between the germline ends. In germline, CDR1 is MNHEY, CDR2 SVGAGI. The CDR3 here is CATGGWTGYTGELFF. The CDR3 DNA reads as TGTGCCACCGGGGGGTGGACAGGGTACACCGGGGAGCTGTTTTTT.

The V gene is TRBV13, the J gene TRBJ1-2; the D gene is possibly TRBD1 (6 bases). This CDR3 spans 13 amino acids. V gave up 5 bases and J gave up 8 bases, with 15 bases separating them. Germline CDR1 and CDR2: PRHDT and FYEKMQ (reference sequence). The CDR3 region is CASSQRGLKGYTF. In DNA, the CDR3 is TGTGCCAGCAGCCAGCGGGGGCTCAAGGGCTACACCTTC.

The CDR3 spells CASSVVGAGEQFF. In DNA form, the CDR3 reads TGTGCCAGCAGCGTAGTAGGTGCAGGGGAGCAGTTCTTC. The rearrangement joins TRBV9 to TRBJ2-1; perhaps TRBD1 as D (5 bases). Trimming pared 0 bases from V and 10 bases from J, leaving 11 bases between. The CDR3 covers 13 residues. CDR1 and CDR2 (germline): SGDLS, YYNGEE.

The chain employs TRBV28 and TRBJ1-5; D remains ambiguous. CDR1 MDHEN and CDR2 SYDVKM come from the germline V gene. The CDR3 length is 13 residues. V shed 5 bases and J shed 7 bases, with 12 bases lying between them. The CDR3 DNA sequence: TGTGCCAGCAGTATCCCACATCAACAGCCCCAGCATTTT. It codes for CASSIPHQQPQHF.

This chain joins TRBV30 and TRBJ2-6; D unclear. The germline gives CDR1 GTSNPN, CDR2 SVGIG (reference sequence). V lost 0 bases and J lost 13, with 16 bases in between. The length of the CDR3 is 14 residues. The CDR3 protein is CAWSVQKTTRVLTF. The CDR3 DNA follows: TGTGCCTGGAGTGTACAAAAGACCACCCGGGTCCTGACTTTC.

V and J are TRBV2 and TRBJ2-1; possible D gene TRBD2, 6 bases. This CDR3 spans 15 amino acids. Germline V lookup: CDR1 SNHLY, CDR2 FYNNEI. The V end lost 6 bases, the J end lost 0 bases, and 12 bases lay between the germline ends. The CDR3 sequence: CASRERVSSYNEQFF. DNA for the CDR3: TGTGCCAGCAGGGAGCGGGTGAGCTCCTACAATGAGCAGTTCTTC. Looking up the rest from reference TRBV2 and TRBJ2-1 gives the full variable domain: EPEVTQTPSHQVTQMGQEVILRCVPISNHLYFYWYRQILGQKVEFLVSFYNNEISEKSEIFDDQFSVERPDGSNFTLKIRSTKLEDSAMYFCASRERVSSYNEQFFGPGTRLTVL.

V is TRBV11-2 and J is TRBJ1-1; 8 bases align to TRBD1. This CDR3 is built from 17 residues. The trim removed 1 base at V and 2 bases at J, leaving 9 bases unmatched. Germline V CDR1 and CDR2: SGHAT, FQNNGV. The DNA of the CDR3 is TGTGCCAGCAGCTTAGGCCCCAGGGGGCAGGTAAACACTGAAGCTTTCTTT. Protein: CASSLGPRGQVNTEAFF.

The J gene is TRBJ2-7, the V gene TRBV18; D may match TRBD1 or TRBD2 (6 bases each). Trimming left V 3 bases short and J 6 bases short, with 15 bases between. In germline, CDR1 is KGHSH, CDR2 LQKENI. The CDR3 is made up of 14 amino acids. CDR3 nucleotides: TGTGCCAGCTCACCTCAACCGGGGGCGGGCGAGCAGTACTTC. Amino acid sequence: CASSPQPGAGEQYF.

CDR3 nucleotide sequence: TGTGCCAGCAGAAGGGGACACCAGCTGGGCCACACTGAAGCTTTCTTT. Amino acids: CASRRGHQLGHTEAFF. V gene TRBV5-6 combines with J gene TRBJ1-1; a possible D gene is TRBD1 (6 bases). This CDR3 is 16 amino acids long. Germline CDR1 and CDR2: SGHDT and YYEEEE. Trimming took off 5 bases at V and 3 bases at J, with 20 bases between the two ends.

This chain connects TRBV12-5 to TRBJ1-1, with a tentative D call TRBD1 (5 bases). The germline V gene has CDR1 LGHNT and CDR2 FRNRAP. The length of the CDR3 is 14 residues. Trimming removed 2 bases at V and 1 base at J, with 8 bases between. CDR3 residues: CASGLQGPNTEAFF. CDR3 DNA sequence: TGTGCTAGTGGTTTGCAGGGTCCGAACACTGAAGCTTTCTTT. The full variable domain, completed using reference TRBV12-5 and TRBJ1-1, is DARVTQTPRHKVTEMGQEVTMRCQPILGHNTVFWYRQTMMQGLELLAYFRNRAPLDDSGMPKDRFSAEMPDATLATLKIQPSEPRDSAVYFCASGLQGPNTEAFFGQGTRLTVV.

This chain links TRBV19 with TRBJ2-5; D is perhaps TRBD1 or TRBD2 (5 bases each). The CDR3 is made up of 14 amino acids. V lost 3 bases and J lost 5, with 13 bases in between. In germline, CDR1 is LNHDA, CDR2 SQIVND (reference sequence). In nucleotides, the CDR3 is TGTGCCAGTAGTATGTCAGGGACGTGGGAGACCCAGTACTTC. Protein: CASSMSGTWETQYF.

This clone was counted between two and nine times. The chain carries TRBV7-9 and TRBJ2-3, with a weak D call TRBD1 (6 bases). The CDR3 is 13 residues long. V was clipped by 9 bases and J by 4 bases, with 14 bases between them. Looked up from germline, CDR1 is SEHNR and CDR2 is FQNEAQ (reference sequence). As DNA, the CDR3 is TGTGCCAGAGCCCCTGGGGGCTCAGATACGCAGTATTTT. As protein: CARAPGGSDTQYF.

This sequence joins TRBV6-5 and TRBJ1-1, with D tentatively TRBD1 (5 bases). There are 14 residues in the CDR3. Germline V lookup: CDR1 MNHEY, CDR2 SVGAGI. Trimming removed 6 bases at V and 0 bases at J, with 11 bases between. CDR3 residues: CASSLGQLNTEAFF. CDR3 coding DNA: TGTGCCAGCAGCCTCGGACAACTGAACACTGAAGCTTTCTTT.

The rearrangement uses TRBV18 and TRBJ1-1; unclear D gene. Trimming removed 3 bases at V and 2 bases at J, with 13 bases between. The length of the CDR3 is 15 residues. Germline loops: CDR1 KGHSH, CDR2 LQKENI. CDR3 bases: TGTGCCAGCTCACCTCGTCGGCCACCCAACACTGAAGCTTTCTTT. Amino acids: CASSPRRPPNTEAFF.

The chain joins TRBV6-5 to TRBJ1-3; TRBD1 agrees at 8 bases. Germline V gene sequence: CDR1 MNHEY, CDR2 SVGAGI. The CDR3 has 14 amino acids. V lost 6 bases, J lost 4 bases, and 5 bases stayed unmatched. The CDR3 sequence is CASSRTGPGNTIYF. The CDR3 DNA reads as TGTGCCAGCAGCCGGACAGGGCCCGGAAACACCATATATTTT.

The genes are TRBV7-6 and TRBJ2-7; D perhaps matches TRBD2 (7 bases). Trimming stripped 2 bases from V and 3 bases from J, with 26 bases between. The germline CDR1 and CDR2 sequences are SGHVS and FNYEAQ. The CDR3 has 19 amino acids. The CDR3 here is CASSLLTQGGRGIYYEQYF. CDR3 in DNA: TGTGCCAGCAGCTTATTGACACAGGGAGGGAGAGGGATCTACTACGAGCAGTACTTC.

This chain uses TRBV11-2 with TRBJ1-1; D ambiguous. Trimming shortened V by 2 bases and J by 0 bases, and 13 bases separated the two germline ends. Germline CDR1 is SGHAT and CDR2 is FQNNGV. The length of the CDR3 is 16 residues. The CDR3 reads CASSLQSETVNTEAFF. The CDR3 nucleotides are TGTGCCAGCAGCTTACAGTCAGAGACGGTGAACACTGAAGCTTTCTTT.

The chain employs TRBV7-8 and TRBJ1-6; 8 nucleotides align to TRBD1. V shed 4 bases and J 11 bases; nucleotides not matched to a gene: 10. CDR1 is SGHVS, CDR2 FQNEAQ, per germline. There are 15 residues in the CDR3. The DNA of the CDR3 is TGTGCCAGCAGCTCGACCGGGACAGGCCAGGCACCCCTCCACTTT. This gives the protein CASSSTGTGQAPLHF.

The rearrangement links TRBV29-1 to TRBJ2-3, with D uncertain. The germline V gene encodes CDR1 SQVTM and CDR2 ANQGSEA. This CDR3 has 11 residues. Trimming left V 4 bases short and J 6 bases short, with 8 bases between. Here the CDR3 reads CSVAPGDTQYF. The CDR3, as DNA: TGCAGCGTTGCCCCCGGTGATACGCAGTATTTT.

The chain uses TRBV19 and TRBJ2-1; 11 bases are shared with TRBD2. CDR3 size: 15 residues. Germline values: CDR1 LNHDA, CDR2 SQIVND (reference sequence). The ends lost 6 bases at V and 8 bases at J; junction bases unmatched: 9. In DNA, the CDR3 is TGTGCCAGTAGCGCATCTAGCGGGGGGAGGTATGAGCAGTTCTTC. Its translation is CASSASSGGRYEQFF.

The chain couples TRBV7-3 to TRBJ2-6, with no clear D. The germline V gene has CDR1 SGHTA and CDR2 FQGTGA. There are 16 residues in the CDR3. V dropped 2 bases and J dropped 0 bases, with 8 bases sitting between them. This CDR3 is CASSLQSNSGANVLTF. CDR3 bases: TGTGCCAGCAGCTTACAGAGTAACTCTGGGGCCAACGTCCTGACTTTC.

The chain employs TRBV19 and TRBJ1-2; perhaps TRBD1 as D (5 bases). Trimming shortened V by 4 bases and J by 5 bases, and 14 bases separated the two germline ends. The germline V gene has CDR1 LNHDA and CDR2 SQIVND (reference sequence). This CDR3 contains 14 residues. The chain's CDR3 is CASSSAGLRYGYTF. For the CDR3, the DNA is TGTGCCAGTAGTAGTGCGGGACTTAGGTATGGCTACACCTTC.

This rearrangement joins TRBV6-6 to TRBJ1-1, with TRBD1 matching over 8 bases. Trimming cost V 6 bases and J 6 bases; bases outside gene matches: 0. The CDR3 totals 11 residues. In germline, CDR1 is MNHNY, CDR2 SVGAGI (reference sequence). CDR3 DNA sequence: TGTGCCAGCAGGGACAGGGCTGAAGCTTTCTTT. Its translation is CASRDRAEAFF.

This clone appeared a single time. The V and J genes are TRBV2 and TRBJ1-2; the D is unclear. This CDR3 contains 15 residues. Germline loops: CDR1 SNHLY, CDR2 FYNNEI. Trimming shortened V by 0 bases and J by 3 bases, and 11 bases separated the two germline ends. The CDR3 protein is CASSEARVGDYGYTF. The CDR3 region has the DNA TGTGCCAGCAGTGAAGCTAGGGTAGGAGACTATGGCTACACCTTC.

This clone was recorded only once. The V and J genes are TRBV6-5 and TRBJ2-3; the match to TRBD2 covers 9 bases. CDR3 size: 15 residues. With 5 bases clipped from V and 1 base from J, the junction kept 4 bases outside the gene matches. The germline CDR1 and CDR2 sequences are MNHEY and SVGAGI. The CDR3 protein is CASSLAGTRTDTQYF. CDR3 DNA sequence: TGTGCCAGCAGTCTAGCGGGGACCCGCACAGATACGCAGTATTTT.

The J gene is TRBJ2-3, the V gene TRBV5-1; D is uncertain. The CDR3 runs 16 residues. Trimming took off 4 bases at V and 4 bases at J, with 19 bases between the two ends. CDR1 is SGHRS, CDR2 YFSETQ, per germline. CDR3 DNA sequence: TGCGCCAGCAGCCCCGAGGCCGGGTCGGTCGCAGATACGCAGTATTTT. Amino acids: CASSPEAGSVADTQYF.

This clone was seen a single time. This chain uses TRBV18 with TRBJ1-4; the D is unclear. V dropped 0 bases and J dropped 7 bases, with 12 bases sitting between them. The CDR3 extends over 15 amino acids. From germline, CDR1 is KGHSH and CDR2 LQKENI. This CDR3 is CASSPPTGFPEKLFF. The CDR3 DNA reads TGTGCCAGCTCACCACCGACCGGGTTCCCTGAAAAACTGTTTTTT.

This clone has a handful of counts. The V and J genes are TRBV5-5 and TRBJ1-5, with 7 bases that match TRBD1. This CDR3 has 15 amino acids. Trimming removed 4 bases from V and 5 bases from J; junction bases left unmatched: 9. Germline V gene lookup returns CDR1 SGHKS and CDR2 YYEKEE (reference sequence). The CDR3 bases are TGTGCCAGCAGCCCTGCTTGGGACAGACATCAGCCCCAGCATTTT. Translation gives CASSPAWDRHQPQHF.